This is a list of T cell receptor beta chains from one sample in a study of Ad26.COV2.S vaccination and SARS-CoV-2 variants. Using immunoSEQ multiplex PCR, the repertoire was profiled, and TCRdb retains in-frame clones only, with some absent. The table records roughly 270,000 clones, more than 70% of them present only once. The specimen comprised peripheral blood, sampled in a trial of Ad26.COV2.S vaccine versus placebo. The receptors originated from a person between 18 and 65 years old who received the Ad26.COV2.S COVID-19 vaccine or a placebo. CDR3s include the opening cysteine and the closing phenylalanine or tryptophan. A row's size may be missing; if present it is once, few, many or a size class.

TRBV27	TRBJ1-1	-	CASSFTGWDTEAFF
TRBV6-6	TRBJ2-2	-	CASSVLTGELFF
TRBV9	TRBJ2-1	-	CASSGNNEQFF
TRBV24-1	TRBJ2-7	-	CATSDRLAGRSYEQYF
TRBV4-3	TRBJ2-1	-	CASSLSVGAYNEQFF
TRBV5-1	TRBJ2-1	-	CASSLEVARSYNEQFF
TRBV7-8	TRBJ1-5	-	CASSGRDRENWNQPQHF
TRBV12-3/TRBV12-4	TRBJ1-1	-	CASSQRSTEAFF
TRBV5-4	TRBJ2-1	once	CASSPQSTGGYNEQFF
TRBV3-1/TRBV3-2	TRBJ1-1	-	CASSQDNNRANTEAFF
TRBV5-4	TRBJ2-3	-	CASSWGLVTDTQYF
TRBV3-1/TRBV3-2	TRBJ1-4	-	CASSRTGREKLFF
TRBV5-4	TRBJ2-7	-	CASSLGSRGEQYF
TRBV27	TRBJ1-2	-	CASSPGEGRGSYGYTF
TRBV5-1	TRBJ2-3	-	CASSFGRGGTDTQYF
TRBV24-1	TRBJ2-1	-	CATSDSRQGADEQFF
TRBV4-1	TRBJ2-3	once	CASSRRQGAPTDTQYF
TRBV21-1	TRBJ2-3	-	CASSLRGSSTDTQYF
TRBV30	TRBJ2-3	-	CAWSFQGPDTQYF
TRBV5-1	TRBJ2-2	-	CASSFSLVTGELFF
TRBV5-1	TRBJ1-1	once	CASSLGRRVGGTEAFF
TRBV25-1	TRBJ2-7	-	CASSETVPGDSPEQYF
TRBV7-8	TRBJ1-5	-	CASSLAGSQPQHF
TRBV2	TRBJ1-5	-	CASSEQNPQPQHF
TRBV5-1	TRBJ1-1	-	CASSSAFSGNTEAFF
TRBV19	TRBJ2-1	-	CASRLDSGTVNEQFF
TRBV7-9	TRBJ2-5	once	CASSPRTELETQYF
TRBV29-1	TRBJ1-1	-	CSGVPQGGQFWYTEAFF
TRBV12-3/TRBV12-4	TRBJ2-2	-	CASRGQNTGELFF
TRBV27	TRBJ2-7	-	CASSLSYVGSNEQYF
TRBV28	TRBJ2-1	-	CASSLNELVQFF
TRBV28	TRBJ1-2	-	CASSFVGRRAGYTF
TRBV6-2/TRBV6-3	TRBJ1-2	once	CASSDKAGYGYTF
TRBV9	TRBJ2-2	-	CASSAGLSNTGELFF
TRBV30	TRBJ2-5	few	CAWSVDPTAGAQYF
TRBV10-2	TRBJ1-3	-	CASSVDSLSGNTIYF
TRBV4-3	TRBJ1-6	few	CASSHEGSPLHF
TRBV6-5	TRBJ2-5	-	CATSTLAGGIETQYF
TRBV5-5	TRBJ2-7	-	CASSLVLYEQYF
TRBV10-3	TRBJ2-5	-	CAISRGLAANQETQYF
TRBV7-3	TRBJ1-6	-	CASSPSGGNSPLHF
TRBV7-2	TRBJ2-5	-	CASSSSSGGAVETQYF
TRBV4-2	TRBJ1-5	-	CASSRTDRDAQPQHF
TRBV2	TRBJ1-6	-	CASRDRASSYNSPLHF
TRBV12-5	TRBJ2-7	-	CASGLGQELGEQYF
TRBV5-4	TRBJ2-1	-	CASSLTTSGPPYYNEQFF